These 25 T cell receptor beta chains originate from one sample sequenced in a study of blood T cells in healthy people across ages. A second PCR, run for roughly 7 to 11 cycles, used a sample-barcoded 5' primer plus a J-beta primer mix. MiXCR, applied by TCRdb to the 5' RACE reads, yields one record per CDR3 protein. Of under 2 million distinct CDR3 sequences in the sample, 30% to 35% are singletons; the top ten hold approximately 11%. Sequenced sample: blood. The receptor set was obtained from a woman between 25 and 40 years old in good health.

V is TRBV20-1 and J is TRBJ2-6; 7 bases align to TRBD2. The trim removed 0 bases at V and 4 bases at J, leaving 6 bases unmatched. The length of the CDR3 is 16 residues. Germline V gives CDR1 DFQATT, CDR2 SNEGSKA (reference sequence). CDR3 bases: TGCAGTGCTAGAGATTCCGGGAGGTCAGGGGCCAACGTCCTGACTTTC. This sequence encodes CSARDSGRSGANVLTF.

The V and J genes are TRBV20-1 and TRBJ1-2; the D gene is possibly TRBD1 (5 bases). With 0 bases removed from V and 6 bases from J, the gap between germline ends came to 11 bases. The CDR3 runs to 13 residues. Germline V lookup: CDR1 DFQATT, CDR2 SNEGSKA (reference sequence). The CDR3 sequence: CSARDKAGNGYTF. The CDR3 bases are TGCAGTGCTAGAGATAAGGCAGGGAATGGCTACACCTTC.

This chain joins TRBV20-1 and TRBJ2-7; 11 bases map to TRBD1. The CDR3 is 13 residues long. The V and J ends lost 6 bases and 4 bases, in that order; junction bases with no gene match: 5. Germline CDR1 is DFQATT and CDR2 is SNEGSKA (reference sequence). The CDR3 nucleotides read TGCAGTGCCCACGGACAGGGGGCTTACGAGCAGTACTTC. Translating gives CSAHGQGAYEQYF.

The chain uses TRBV15 and TRBJ2-5; 8 positions agree with TRBD2. J lost 2 bases, V lost 3 bases, and 2 bases had no gene match. The CDR3 runs 14 residues. The germline V gene encodes CDR1 LNHNV and CDR2 YYDKDF (reference sequence). CDR3 bases: TGTGCCACCAGCAGGACTAGCGTACAAGAGACCCAGTACTTC. It translates to CATSRTSVQETQYF.

Many counts were recorded for this clonotype. V and J are TRBV29-1 and TRBJ2-1; D is ambiguous. V was trimmed by 1 base and J by 6 bases, leaving 10 bases between them. This CDR3 comprises 13 residues. The germline gives CDR1 SQVTM, CDR2 ANQGSEA. This CDR3 reads CSVEVRAPNEQFF. CDR3 bases: TGCAGCGTTGAAGTAAGGGCACCCAATGAGCAGTTCTTC.

This chain joins TRBV5-1 and TRBJ2-5; 9 nucleotides agree with TRBD2. The CDR3 runs to 14 residues. V shed 5 bases and J 2 bases; nucleotides not matched to a gene: 4. The V gene's germline CDR1 is SGHRS and CDR2 YFSETQ. The DNA for the CDR3 is TGCGCCAGCAGAGGACTAGCGCATCAAGAGACCCAGTACTTC. This gives the protein CASRGLAHQETQYF.

The rearrangement links TRBV20-1 to TRBJ2-5; tentatively, D is TRBD1 (5 bases). The germline gives CDR1 DFQATT, CDR2 SNEGSKA (reference sequence). This CDR3 contains 13 residues. V dropped 2 bases and J dropped 2 bases, with 9 bases sitting between them. The CDR3 DNA sequence: TGCAGTGCTAGAACGACAGAACAAGAGACCCAGTACTTC. Translated, it gives CSARTTEQETQYF.

This clonotype came up a few times. The genes are TRBV5-5 and TRBJ1-4, with 7 bases lining up with TRBD1. V dropped 0 bases and J dropped 5; count of bases not matched to a gene: 7. The CDR3 runs to 16 residues. Germline values: CDR1 SGHKS, CDR2 YYEKEE (reference sequence). CDR3 protein: CASSLDGTVPNEKLFF. The CDR3 DNA is TGTGCCAGCAGCTTGGATGGGACAGTCCCCAATGAAAAACTGTTTTTT.

The sample holds a few counts of this clonotype. The rearrangement links TRBV20-1 to TRBJ1-2; 9 bases align to TRBD1. The V gene end was trimmed by 1 base and the J gene end by 8 bases; junction bases not matched to a gene: 11. The germline CDR1 and CDR2 sequences are DFQATT and SNEGSKA (reference sequence). The CDR3 runs to 15 residues. The CDR3, as DNA: TGCAGTGCTAGAGTTTTCGGGACAGGGACGGAGGGCTACACCTTC. Residues: CSARVFGTGTEGYTF.

The chain combines TRBV20-1 with TRBJ2-7; D gene unclear. With 6 bases removed from V and 0 bases from J, the gap between germline ends came to 9 bases. CDR1 and CDR2 (germline): DFQATT, SNEGSKA (reference sequence). The CDR3 is 12 amino acids. The CDR3 spells CSARRNSYEQYF. For the CDR3, the DNA is TGCAGTGCAAGAAGAAACTCCTACGAGCAGTACTTC.

This clonotype was found many times. This sequence joins TRBV15 and TRBJ2-7; 10 bases are a match to TRBD2. The V gene end was trimmed by 2 bases and the J gene end by 6 bases; junction bases not matched to a gene: 4. The CDR3 consists of 14 residues. CDR1 is LNHNV, CDR2 YYDKDF, per germline (reference sequence). The CDR3: CATSRLAGDGEQYF. The CDR3 nucleotides read TGTGCCACCAGCAGACTAGCGGGAGACGGCGAGCAGTACTTC. Looking up the rest from reference TRBV15 and TRBJ2-7 gives the full variable domain: DAMVIQNPRYQVTQFGKPVTLSCSQTLNHNVMYWYQQKSSQAPKLLFHYYDKDFNNEADTPDNFQSRRPNTSFCFLDIRSPGLGDTAMYLCATSRLAGDGEQYFGPGTRLTVT.

This rearrangement joins TRBV5-4 to TRBJ2-5, with D perhaps matching TRBD2 (5 bases). Per the germline V gene, CDR1 is SGHNT and CDR2 is YYREEE (reference sequence). V was trimmed by 5 bases and J by 3 bases, leaving 17 bases between them. The CDR3 spans 15 residues. As DNA, the CDR3 is TGTGCCAGCAGTCAAAGCCAGCGGATTGAAGAGACCCAGTACTTC. It yields the protein CASSQSQRIEETQYF. Full variable domain (missing parts from reference TRBV5-4 and TRBJ2-5): ETGVTQSPTHLIKTRGQQVTLRCSSQSGHNTVSWYQQALGQGPQFIFQYYREEENGRGNFPPRFSGLQFPNYSSELNVNALELDDSALYLCASSQSQRIEETQYFGPGTRLLVL.

For this clonotype: This may come from a read error, since a much larger clone is one base off. V is TRBV20-1 and J is TRBJ2-7; D remains ambiguous. This CDR3 comprises 15 residues. Trimming took off 0 bases at V and 7 bases at J, with 19 bases between the two ends. Germline V gene data show CDR1 as DFQATT and CDR2 as SNEGSKA (reference sequence). The CDR3 nucleotides are TGCAGTGCTAGAGAACACGACGGGCCGTCGCGGGAGCAGTACTTC. Protein product: CSAREHDGPSREQYF.

The chain links TRBV11-2 to TRBJ1-2, with 7 bases identical to TRBD1. Germline CDR1 is SGHAT and CDR2 is FQNNGV. J lost 1 base, V lost 3 bases, and 2 bases had no gene match. This CDR3 contains 14 residues. The CDR3 DNA reads TGTGCCAGCAGCTTCGGGACAGTTAACTATGGCTACACCTTC. Its translation is CASSFGTVNYGYTF. The complete variable domain, with remaining parts taken from reference TRBV11-2 and TRBJ1-2, reads EAGVAQSPRYKIIEKRQSVAFWCNPISGHATLYWYQQILGQGPKLLIQFQNNGVVDDSQLPKDRFSAERLKGVDSTLKIQPAKLEDSAVYLCASSFGTVNYGYTFGSGTRLTVV.

The gene calls are TRBV9 and TRBJ2-3, with 7 bases that match TRBD1. CDR1 is SGDLS and CDR2 is YYNGEE in the germline V gene. The CDR3 consists of 18 residues. Trimming cost V 3 bases and J 1 base; bases outside gene matches: 14. CDR3 DNA sequence: TGTGCCAGCAGCGCCTCCACCTTAGACAGGGCCGGCACAGATACGCAGTATTTT. It translates to CASSASTLDRAGTDTQYF.

This clonotype was observed many times. The V gene is TRBV14, the J gene TRBJ2-1, with D maybe TRBD2 (5 bases). The CDR3 has 15 residues. Trimming pared 5 bases from V and 1 base from J, leaving 12 bases between. The germline V gene encodes CDR1 SGHDN and CDR2 FVKESK. The CDR3 bases are TGTGCCAGCAGCAAGACTAAGCTTTCCTACAATGAGCAGTTCTTC. It translates to CASSKTKLSYNEQFF.

The genes are TRBV20-1 and TRBJ2-7; 12 bases are a match to TRBD2. The CDR3 sequence is 14 residues long. The J segment lost 3 bases and the V segment lost 3 bases, leaving 3 bases of the junction unmatched. Germline loops: CDR1 DFQATT, CDR2 SNEGSKA (reference sequence). In DNA form, the CDR3 reads TGCAGTGCTAGCCTGACTAGCGGGGGCTACGAGCAGTACTTC. This codes for CSASLTSGGYEQYF.

The chain combines TRBV7-3 with TRBJ2-7, with TRBD2 matching over 10 bases. The CDR3 consists of 14 residues. The V segment lost 4 bases and the J segment 7 bases; nucleotides outside the gene matches: 7. Germline V gene sequence: CDR1 SGHTA, CDR2 FQGTGA. The CDR3 region is CASSSLAGGGEQYF. The CDR3 DNA sequence: TGTGCCAGCAGCTCATTAGCGGGAGGTGGGGAGCAGTACTTC. The entire variable domain, with the rest obtained from reference TRBV7-3 and TRBJ2-7, is as follows: GAGVSQTPSNKVTEKGKYVELRCDPISGHTALYWYRQSLGQGPEFLIYFQGTGAADDSGLPNDRFFAVRPEGSVSTLKIQRTERGDSAVYLCASSSLAGGGEQYFGPGTRLTVT.

The CDR3 coding sequence is TGTGCCAGCAGTCCCACGGGACAGAATCAGCCCCAGCATTTT. Its translation is CASSPTGQNQPQHF. The chain recombines TRBV12-3 or TRBV12-4 with TRBJ1-5; TRBD1 matches at 7 bases. The CDR3 totals 14 residues. Germline trimming cut 5 bases from V and 4 bases from J; bases unmatched to any gene: 5.

The J gene is TRBJ2-5, the V gene TRBV7-8; D is possibly TRBD1 (6 bases). The J call may be mistaken, given a closer DNA end match to TRBJ2-7. CDR1 SGHVS and CDR2 FQNEAQ come from the germline V gene. The CDR3 contains 17 residues. CDR3 nucleotide sequence: TGTGCCAGCAGCCTCGAGGGGGTAGACAGATACATTTACGAGCAGTACTTC. Translating gives CASSLEGVDRYIYEQYF.

The chain has TRBV20-1 and TRBJ2-2; 11 nucleotides match TRBD2. There are 17 residues in the CDR3. The V gene end was trimmed by 0 bases and the J gene end by 5 bases; junction bases not matched to a gene: 8. Germline CDR1 DFQATT, CDR2 SNEGSKA (reference sequence). CDR3 bases: TGCAGTGCTAGAGATCTCACTAGCGGGAGTATAACCGGGGAGCTGTTTTTT. Translation: CSARDLTSGSITGELFF.

This clonotype has just a few counts. The V and J genes are TRBV5-1 and TRBJ2-1, with TRBD1 matching over 7 bases. The CDR3 spans 16 residues. V shed 4 bases and J 3 bases; nucleotides not matched to a gene: 10. From germline, CDR1 is SGHRS and CDR2 YFSETQ. CDR3 sequence (DNA): TGCGCCAGCAGCGTACAGGGGTCGGTCGGCTACAATGAGCAGTTCTTC. Residues: CASSVQGSVGYNEQFF.

This clonotype was recorded only once. V is TRBV6-5 and J is TRBJ1-1; the D is unclear. The V and J ends lost 11 bases and 1 base respectively, with 14 bases between them. The CDR3 covers 13 residues. CDR1 is MNHEY, CDR2 SVGAGI, per germline. In DNA, the CDR3 is TGTGCCGGCTATAGAGGCCGGAACACTGAAGCTTTCTTT. Translation gives CAGYRGRNTEAFF.

This clonotype showed up just a few times. A junction boundary mismatches the germline segment, possibly from a read error. The chain joins TRBV4-1 to TRBJ2-7; 8 bases fit TRBD1. Germline V CDR1 and CDR2: MGHRA, YSYEKL. This CDR3 is built from 16 residues. CDR3 DNA sequence: TGTGCCAGCAGCCCGCACAGGGGGGAGTCCGACTACGAGCAGTACTTC. The encoded protein is CASSPHRGESDYEQYF.

This clonotype was observed at least ten times. This chain links TRBV29-1 with TRBJ2-5; weak D call: TRBD2 (6 bases). CDR1 is SQVTM and CDR2 is ANQGSEA in the germline V gene. Trimming took off 7 bases at V and 6 bases at J, with 12 bases between the two ends. The CDR3 length is 11 residues. In DNA, the CDR3 is TGCAGCGCGGGAGCAGCACAGACCCAGTACTTC. Translated, it gives CSAGAAQTQYF.